The subject of this entry is one TCR beta chain. Its antigen is currently not known. No base quality information exists; no much larger clone differs at one position. The sample comes from a study of blood T cell repertoires in COVID-19 (dated by TCRdb to the early 2020s). In terms of the full investigation: Samples from collaborators originated in the United States, Italy and Spain and spanned both the acute and convalescent phases of COVID-19. Where HLA class I and class II types were available, the types were taken from metadata supplied by the sample provider, not from assay-based typing. A de-identified subject ID, COVID-19 status, age in years and sex were almost always included in the sample metadata. Samples came from the ongoing ImmuneRACE study (first 160 participants) plus 1,254 subjects from 6 global collaborators. Deeply sampled blood TCRbeta repertoires from subjects exposed to, actively infected with, or recovered from COVID-19 were included in the dataset. The material from the prospective study consisted of cDNA or gDNA derived from T cells, B-cell-depleted T cells, or PBMCs. The repertoires were released in a freely available public database intended as a resource for research on the immune response to SARS-CoV-2. Study-wide conclusions, independent of this receptor: The quantity of clinical and demographic metadata differed by source and by participant and was supplied without curation.

TCRbeta CDR3 regions were amplified from genomic DNA using the immunoSEQ Assay, a bias-controlled multiplex PCR. In the original analysis: Within the assay, amplification of reference gene primers was used to estimate how many nucleated cells each sample contained. Sequence reads were collapsed and filtered to measure the absolute abundance of every unique TCRbeta CDR3 rearrangement. For each sample, productive Simpson clonality was calculated by taking the square root of Simpson's diversity index across productive rearrangements. Held by TCRdb, this immuneACCESS table contains in-frame sequences only and omits some clones. Under half of the omission traces to an unresolved V gene where checked; the cause of the rest is unknown. V, J and clone size were drawn from that table, and D and trimming were deduced from the DNA. This sample is represented by 190,000 or so clones; about 86% of them were singletons. The ten top clones hold 0.88% of the sample.

V gives up 5 bases and J gives up 1 base, and the segment between their germline ends measures 5 bases. CDR3 length: 12 amino acids, cysteine to phenylalanine. CDR3 DNA is the only sequence kept; it has 36 bases, read in frame from the first base. CDR1 and CDR2 were assigned from the germline V gene as SNHLY and FYNNEI. Another Seattle source contributed samples from volunteer blood donors who had recovered from COVID-19. Whole blood was collected in K2EDTA tubes by collaborating institutions according to the institutions' own protocols. For TCRbeta analysis, collaborators shipped samples as frozen whole blood, isolated PBMCs, or DNA extracted from either of those sample types.

Sequencing was performed on peripheral blood. This receptor chain uses TRBV2 and TRBJ1-1, with no D gene named confidently. The clonotype was recovered from a woman younger than 35 who had recovered from COVID-19. The DNA reads as follows: TGTGCCAGCAGTTACGGGAACACTGAAGCTTTCTTT. This sequence encodes CASSYGNTEAFF.